This T cell receptor beta chain derives from a study of blood T cells in healthy people across ages. The use of a sample-barcoded 5' primer and a J-beta primer mix characterized a second PCR of roughly 7 to 11 cycles. TCRdb reprocessed the 5' RACE reads with MiXCR, giving one entry per CDR3 protein. The sample yields about 1.8 million distinct CDR3 sequences, less than 50% seen once. Regarding the study as a whole: Diversity was estimated from one million T cells, and these estimates were considered underestimates.

The CDR3 is 13 residues long. Per germline, CDR1 SQVTM and CDR2 ANQGSEA. Trimming stripped 3 bases from V and 2 bases from J, with 8 bases between. As to this clonotype: Its antigen remains unidentified.

V and J are TRBV29-1 and TRBJ1-5; D is ambiguous. The sequenced sample was blood. This sequence was found in a woman aged 40 to 55 in good health. The CDR3: CSVDYGGNQPQHF. The CDR3 DNA reads TGCAGCGTTGATTACGGGGGCAATCAGCCCCAGCATTTT.